This record concerns one T cell receptor beta chain sequence. What it binds is unknown. TCRdb keeps only in-frame clones here, not all; method: immunoSEQ multiplex PCR. The sample lists 80,000 or so clones, 90% occurring once. These data belong to a study of OX40 agonist ivuxolimab in advanced cancers. Study information: Of mixed ages from about 23 to 79 and averaging around 60 years, the group was over 80% male. General observations from the study: On average, CD8+ T cells had more expanded clones than CD4+.

Patients were ineligible given autoimmune disease history or systemic immunosuppression. Drawing of blood for sampling happened at baseline, at cycle 4 day 1, and at cycle 7 day 1. The germline V and J ends were trimmed by 3 bases and 5 bases, with 10 bases remaining between them. Germline V gene data show CDR1 as SQVTM and CDR2 as ANQGSEA. The CDR3 runs 12 residues. The sequence was obtained from an adult with an advanced solid tumor such as melanoma, head and neck, liver or kidney cancer. This sequence joins TRBV29-1 and TRBJ1-1; TRBD1 is a possible D gene (6 bases). The sequenced sample was CD4+ or CD8+ T cells sorted from blood, obtained in a trial of the OX40 agonist ivuxolimab. This chain's CDR3 is CSVDLGGTEAFF. The CDR3 region has the DNA TGCAGCGTTGATCTAGGGGGAACTGAAGCTTTCTTT.